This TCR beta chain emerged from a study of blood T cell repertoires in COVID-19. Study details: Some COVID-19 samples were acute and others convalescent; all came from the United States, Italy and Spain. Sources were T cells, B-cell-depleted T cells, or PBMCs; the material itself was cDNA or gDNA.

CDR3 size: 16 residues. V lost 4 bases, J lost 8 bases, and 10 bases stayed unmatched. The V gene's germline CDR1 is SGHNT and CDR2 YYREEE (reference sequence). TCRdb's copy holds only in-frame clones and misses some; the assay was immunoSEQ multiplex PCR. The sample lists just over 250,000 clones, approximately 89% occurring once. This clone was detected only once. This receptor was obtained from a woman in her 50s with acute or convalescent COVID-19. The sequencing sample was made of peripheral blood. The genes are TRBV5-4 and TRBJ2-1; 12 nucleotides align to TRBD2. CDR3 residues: CASSTRLAGVGDEQFF. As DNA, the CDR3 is TGTGCCAGCAGCACCCGACTAGCGGGAGTCGGCGATGAGCAGTTCTTC.